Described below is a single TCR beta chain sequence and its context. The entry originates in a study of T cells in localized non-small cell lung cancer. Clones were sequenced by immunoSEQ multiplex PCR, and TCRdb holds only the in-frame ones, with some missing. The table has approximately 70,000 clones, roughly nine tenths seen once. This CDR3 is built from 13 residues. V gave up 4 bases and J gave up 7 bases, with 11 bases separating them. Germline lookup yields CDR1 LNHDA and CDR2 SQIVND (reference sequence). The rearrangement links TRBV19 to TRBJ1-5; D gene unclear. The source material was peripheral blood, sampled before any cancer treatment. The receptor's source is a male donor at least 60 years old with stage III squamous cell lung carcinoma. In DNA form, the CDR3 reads TGTGCCAGTAGTAACGGTCGGATACAGCCCCAGCATTTT. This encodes CASSNGRIQPQHF.